This TCR beta chain appears in the sequencing data of a study of T cell clonotyping in hematopoietic cell transplantation. Study-level background: Recipient samples before transplant were obtained post-cytoreduction. Overall study results and limits: After transplant, recipient diversity fell while pathologically expanded clonotypes grew through day 180. Graft donor and pretransplant recipient Inverse Simpson Index values predicted broader posttransplant TCR diversity.

The germline gives CDR1 GTSNPN, CDR2 SVGIG (reference sequence). There are 12 residues in the CDR3. Trimming cost V 5 bases and J 6 bases, with 14 bases left between them. Notes on this clone: Its target is unknown.

Here immunoSEQ multiplex PCR was the method, and the copy in TCRdb shows in-frame clones only, minus some. The sample includes roughly 50,000 clones, 70% to 90% seen only once; the top ten take roughly 6%. Time point reported: recipient sample about 28 days before transplant, after cytoreduction. The chain couples TRBV30 to TRBJ2-7, with a weak D call TRBD1 (6 bases). The clonotype originates from a man between 60 and 75 years old with biphenotypic leukemia. Some clones in this sample may be carry-over from other donors' samples. This specimen was peripheral blood mononuclear cells, taken before stem cell transplant. The CDR3 bases are TGTGCCTGGGGGGGCCGACGTGCCGAGCAGTACTTC. This translates into CAWGGRRAEQYF.